This TCR beta chain was sequenced for a study of T cells in localized non-small cell lung cancer. Study-wide results and caveats: The highest T cell clonality was in uninvolved adjacent lung, above tumor. With higher T cell density in blood came longer overall survival. It remains possible that heterogeneity exists, since only one tumor region was sequenced.

Data came from immunoSEQ multiplex PCR; TCRdb stores just in-frame clones and leaves some out. Of about 21,000 clones in the sample, roughly 83% were seen once. In the case of this clone: The antigen remains unidentified.

The V and J ends lost 8 bases and 3 bases respectively, with 17 bases between them. The length of the CDR3 is 14 residues. Germline lookup yields CDR1 MDHEN and CDR2 SYDVKM. The rearrangement joins TRBV28 to TRBJ2-7, with D uncertain. The input for sequencing was peripheral blood, taken before any cancer treatment. The sequence derives from a man aged 40-75 years with stage I lung adenocarcinoma. CDR3 amino acids: CASDTSGSYYEQYF. CDR3 DNA sequence: TGTGCCAGCGATACCTCGGGCTCCTACTACGAGCAGTACTTC.